The 21 T cell receptor beta chains below come from one sample, sequenced in a study of cytomegalovirus exposure and HLA in healthy donors. A multiplex PCR was run with 60 Vbeta primers and 13 Jbeta primers. The data were produced by immunoSEQ multiplex PCR, yet TCRdb's version contains in-frame clones alone and is incomplete. Of 140,000 to 150,000 clones listed, approximately 80% are singletons. What was sequenced was PBMCs. The source is a man between 40 and 49 years old in good health and CMV-seronegative.

V is TRBV11-2 and J is TRBJ2-1; 16 positions match TRBD2. CDR1 is SGHAT, CDR2 FQNNGV, per germline. The CDR3 is made up of 17 amino acids. J gave up 5 bases and V 4 bases, and 5 bases lay outside the gene matches. The chain's CDR3 is CASSSPGLAGGHNEQFF. The CDR3 bases are TGTGCCAGCAGCTCACCGGGACTAGCGGGGGGGCACAATGAGCAGTTCTTC.

This clone has more than one count but fewer than ten. The genes are TRBV5-4 and TRBJ2-5, with 9 positions matching TRBD1. The CDR3 covers 15 residues. CDR1 and CDR2 from the germline V gene are SGHNT and YYREEE (reference sequence). The V and J ends lost 3 bases and 5 bases, in that order; junction bases with no gene match: 8. CDR3 protein: CASSSPTGGRETQYF. The DNA of the CDR3 is TGTGCCAGCAGCTCGCCGACAGGGGGTAGGGAGACCCAGTACTTC.

The rearrangement joins TRBV27 to TRBJ2-7; weak D call: TRBD1 (6 bases). Germline V gene lookup returns CDR1 MNHEY and CDR2 SMNVEV (reference sequence). The CDR3 is 16 amino acids. V lost 6 bases and J 6 bases, leaving 24 bases between the germline ends. This CDR3 reads CASSEIGVQGLGEQYF. CDR3 coding DNA: TGTGCCAGCAGCGAAATAGGGGTACAGGGCCTGGGCGAGCAGTACTTC.

This clone was counted once. The rearrangement links TRBV28 to TRBJ2-7; 13 bases align to TRBD2. CDR1 is MDHEN and CDR2 is SYDVKM in the germline V gene. Trimming cost V 4 bases and J 3 bases; bases outside gene matches: 12. The CDR3 contains 18 residues. The CDR3 nucleotides read TGTGCCAGCAGTTATGGGACTAGCGGGATCGGGGAACACTACGAGCAGTACTTC. As protein: CASSYGTSGIGEHYEQYF. Full variable domain (outside the CDR3, taken from reference TRBV28 and TRBJ2-7): DVKVTQSSRYLVKRTGEKVFLECVQDMDHENMFWYRQDPGLGLRLIYFSYDVKMKEKGDIPEGYSVSREKKERFSLILESASTNQTSMYLCASSYGTSGIGEHYEQYFGPGTRLTVT.

This chain connects TRBV27 to TRBJ2-3, with a tentative D call TRBD1 (5 bases). The CDR3 loop spans 14 amino acids. CDR1 and CDR2 from the germline V gene are MNHEY and SMNVEV (reference sequence). V was shortened by 3 bases and J by 2 bases, with 9 bases between the two germline ends. The CDR3 spells CASSFQGSTDTQYF. CDR3 bases: TGTGCCAGCAGTTTTCAGGGTTCCACAGATACGCAGTATTTT.

This chain connects TRBV7-2 to TRBJ2-2; D might be TRBD1 (6 bases). CDR1 is SGHTA and CDR2 is FQGNSA in the germline V gene. The CDR3 has 16 residues. The V gene lost 3 bases and the J gene lost 5 bases, with 16 bases spanning the gap. The CDR3 DNA is TGTGCCAGCAGCTTTATCAGGGGAATTATGACCGGGGAGCTGTTTTTT. Protein: CASSFIRGIMTGELFF.

J is TRBJ2-1 and V is TRBV4-1; D ambiguous. V was cut by 1 base and J by 8 bases, with 6 bases left in between. CDR1 MGHRA and CDR2 YSYEKL come from the germline V gene. This CDR3 contains 12 residues. CDR3 bases: TGCGCCAGCAGCCAAGTTCCGGATGAGCAGTTCTTC. Its translation: CASSQVPDEQFF.

On this clone itself: One end of the junction fails to match germline, which may point to a read error. In nucleotides, the CDR3 is TGTGCCAGCAGCTTGGGGGGCTTTAATGAAGAACTGTTTTTT. It specifies CASSLGGFNEELFF. This rearrangement joins TRBV5-8 to TRBJ1-4; TRBD1 might be the D (5 bases). CDR3 size: 14 residues. Germline CDR1 SGHTS, CDR2 YDEGEE.

The chain employs TRBV6-5 and TRBJ2-1; 8 bases fit TRBD2. CDR3 length: 15 residues. V was clipped by 4 bases and J by 6 bases; unmatched bases: 8. In germline, CDR1 is MNHEY, CDR2 SVGAGI. The chain's CDR3 is CASSLGLGGLNEQFF. As DNA, the CDR3 is TGTGCCAGCAGTTTGGGACTAGGGGGACTCAATGAGCAGTTCTTC.

The genes are TRBV4-1 and TRBJ2-3; D is possibly TRBD2 (5 bases). Germline assignment: CDR1 MGHRA and CDR2 YSYEKL. V was trimmed by 0 bases and J by 5 bases, leaving 15 bases between them. This CDR3 is built from 16 residues. The CDR3 sequence is CASSQDRASLGDTQYF. CDR3 DNA: TGCGCCAGCAGCCAAGATAGGGCTAGCTTGGGAGATACGCAGTATTTT.

V gene TRBV29-1 combines with J gene TRBJ2-7; maybe TRBD1 (9 bases). This CDR3 is built from 14 residues. Trimming removed 7 bases at V and 6 bases at J, with 22 bases between. Germline CDR1 and CDR2: SQVTM and ANQGSEA. In nucleotides, the CDR3 is TGCAGCGCCGGGGGGGACAGGGTAGTTTGCGAGCAGTACTTC. Its translation is CSAGGDRVVCEQYF.

This clone was observed a few times. The chain uses TRBV28 and TRBJ2-1; 10 bases agree with TRBD2. Germline CDR1 and CDR2: MDHEN and SYDVKM. Trimming at V came to 4 bases and at J to 5 bases, leaving 5 bases not matched to a gene. This CDR3 is built from 15 residues. CDR3 DNA sequence: TGTGCCAGCAGTTGGTGGACTAGCGGCCACAATGAGCAGTTCTTC. It encodes CASSWWTSGHNEQFF.

The J gene is TRBJ2-1, the V gene TRBV18, with 8 bases matching TRBD1. Germline loops: CDR1 KGHSH, CDR2 LQKENI. Losses at the gene ends were 3 bases for V and 0 bases for J; bases not matched to a gene: 4. This CDR3 region has 16 residues. The CDR3 sequence: CASSPAGTGSYNEQFF. CDR3 bases: TGTGCCAGCTCACCCGCCGGGACAGGCTCCTACAATGAGCAGTTCTTC.

The gene calls are TRBV7-9 and TRBJ2-7; perhaps TRBD2 as D (6 bases). The CDR3 consists of 13 residues. CDR1 and CDR2 from the germline V gene are SEHNR and FQNEAQ (reference sequence). V lost 9 bases to trimming and J lost 4 bases, with 16 bases between them. The CDR3 loop is CARMGGNRYEQYF. CDR3 in DNA: TGTGCCAGGATGGGCGGGAACCGATACGAGCAGTACTTC.

This clone was seen a handful of times. The chain is built from TRBV2 and TRBJ2-7, with TRBD2 matching 7 bases. Germline-derived CDR1 and CDR2 are SNHLY and FYNNEI. The CDR3 is 15 amino acids. V lost 3 bases, J lost 3 bases, and 8 bases stayed unmatched. CDR3 DNA sequence: TGTGCCAGCAGTGAGAGGGCGGGGGTACTCTACGAGCAGTACTTC. Translation gives CASSERAGVLYEQYF.

V gene TRBV5-6 combines with J gene TRBJ2-1; the match to TRBD2 covers 9 bases. The CDR3 sequence is 15 residues long. J lost 5 bases, V lost 2 bases, and 5 bases had no gene match. Germline CDR1 and CDR2: SGHDT and YYEEEE. CDR3 bases: TGTGCCAGCAGCTTACTAGCGGGCCTGAACAATGAGCAGTTCTTC. It translates to CASSLLAGLNNEQFF.

CDR3 nucleotide sequence: TGTGCCAGCAGTATCGGACAGGGAGAGACCCAGTACTTC. Its translation: CASSIGQGETQYF. The chain recombines TRBV6-5 with TRBJ2-5, with 8 bases identical to TRBD1. Trimming removed 5 bases from V and 4 bases from J; junction bases left unmatched: 3. CDR1 MNHEY and CDR2 SVGAGI come from the germline V gene. CDR3 length: 13 amino acids.

CDR3 DNA: TGTGCCAGCAGCTTCGCCGCAGGGAACGAGCAGTACTTC. Translated: CASSFAAGNEQYF. This chain joins TRBV13 and TRBJ2-7, with TRBD1 as a possible D gene (5 bases). The V gene lost 3 bases and the J gene lost 5 bases, with 11 bases spanning the gap. CDR3 size: 13 residues. Germline assignment: CDR1 PRHDT and CDR2 FYEKMQ (reference sequence).

The V call is TRBV11-3, the J call TRBJ2-3; TRBD2 matches at 15 bases. Trimming at V came to 5 bases and at J to 12 bases, leaving 9 bases not matched to a gene. This CDR3 has 15 residues. Looked up from germline, CDR1 is SGHNT and CDR2 is YENEEA. CDR3 nucleotide sequence: TGTGCCAGCAGCCCGGGACTAGCGGGGGGCCGCGTTCAGTATTTT. Translated, it gives CASSPGLAGGRVQYF.

The chain has TRBV10-2 and TRBJ2-5, with TRBD1 matching over 9 bases. The CDR3 loop spans 13 amino acids. Germline assignment: CDR1 WSHSY and CDR2 SAAADI. V was pared by 3 bases and J by 11 bases, with 7 bases of the junction left unmatched. Written as DNA, the CDR3 is TGCGCCAGCAGTGAACAGGGGGCGGGTGAGCAGTACTTC. Translation: CASSEQGAGEQYF.

This clone was counted only a few times. Here the CDR3 DNA reads TGCGCCAGCAGCTACCGACTAGCGGGAGGTGGGAATGAGCAGTTCTTC. Amino acids: CASSYRLAGGGNEQFF. This chain connects TRBV5-1 to TRBJ2-1; the match to TRBD2 covers 13 bases. V lost 3 bases and J lost 7; bases outside the gene matches: 7. The CDR3 is made up of 16 amino acids. Per germline, CDR1 SGHRS and CDR2 YFSETQ.